The 31 T cell receptor beta chains reported below all come from one sample, sequenced in a study of OX40 agonist ivuxolimab in advanced cancers. Method: immunoSEQ multiplex PCR; TCRdb's copy keeps in-frame clones and lacks some. The table lists 60,000 to 100,000 clones, around 93% of them singletons. The specimen was CD4+ or CD8+ T cells sorted from blood, collected in a trial of the OX40 agonist ivuxolimab. These receptors were taken from an adult with an advanced solid tumor such as melanoma, head and neck, liver or kidney cancer.

CDR3 amino acids: CSVIPGTGSYEQYF. The CDR3 nucleotides are TGCAGCGTAATTCCCGGGACTGGCTCCTACGAGCAGTACTTC. This chain links TRBV29-1 with TRBJ2-7; a weak D match, TRBD2 (6 bases). The CDR3 contains 14 residues. Per germline, CDR1 SQVTM and CDR2 ANQGSEA. Trimming cost V 6 bases and J 0 bases, with 15 bases left between them.

This chain joins TRBV11-2 and TRBJ2-3; D uncertain. Germline CDR1 reads SGHAT; CDR2 reads FQNNGV. This CDR3 is built from 14 residues. Trimming took 5 bases from V and 1 from J, leaving 10 bases between them. The CDR3 DNA sequence: TGTGCCAGCAGCCCAAGCCCAGGCACAGATACGCAGTATTTT. This codes for CASSPSPGTDTQYF.

The CDR3 sequence: CASNSGNTDTQYF. In nucleotides, the CDR3 is TGTGCCAGTAACTCAGGGAACACAGATACGCAGTATTTT. The rearrangement links TRBV19 to TRBJ2-3; D is possibly TRBD1 (5 bases). Trimming shortened V by 7 bases and J by 2 bases, and 10 bases separated the two germline ends. Germline CDR1 and CDR2: LNHDA and SQIVND (reference sequence). This CDR3 is 13 amino acids long.

V usage is TRBV10-3 and J usage is TRBJ1-2, with TRBD1 matching over 12 bases. Losses at the gene ends were 0 bases for V and 0 bases for J; bases not matched to a gene: 5. Germline V gene lookup returns CDR1 ENHRY and CDR2 SYGVKD. The length of the CDR3 is 18 residues. CDR3 in DNA: TGTGCCATCAGTGAGTCGGGACAGGGGGCCTCAGCTAACTATGGCTACACCTTC. Translated, it gives CAISESGQGASANYGYTF.

This chain joins TRBV11-2 and TRBJ1-2, with no clear D. CDR3 length equals 13 residues. V lost 4 bases and J lost 4, with 10 bases in between. Looked up from germline, CDR1 is SGHAT and CDR2 is FQNNGV. The DNA of the CDR3 is TGTGCCAGCAGCTCGGACGGAGCCTATGGCTACACCTTC. As protein: CASSSDGAYGYTF.

This clone was detected only once. The CDR3 sequence: CASSFGGVHEAFF. CDR3 DNA sequence: TGTGCCAGCAGCTTCGGGGGAGTTCACGAAGCTTTCTTT. The rearrangement uses TRBV5-8 and TRBJ1-1; D perhaps matches TRBD1 (5 bases). The V gene lost 2 bases and the J gene lost 8 bases, with 13 bases spanning the gap. The CDR3 length is 13 residues. Germline CDR1 is SGHTS and CDR2 is YDEGEE.

This clone was detected only a few times. Other DNA sequences from this sample encode an identical CDR3 as well. This chain links TRBV27 with TRBJ1-5, with D unclear. V was clipped by 8 bases and J by 1 base, with 9 bases between them. This CDR3 has 13 residues. CDR1 is MNHEY, CDR2 SMNVEV, per germline (reference sequence). The CDR3 sequence is CASSLGSNQPQHF. CDR3 nucleotide sequence: TGTGCCAGCTCCCTTGGGAGCAATCAGCCCCAGCATTTT.

This chain joins TRBV5-6 and TRBJ2-7, with 7 bases matching TRBD1. The CDR3 extends over 14 amino acids. V dropped 0 bases and J dropped 2; count of bases not matched to a gene: 2. Germline assignment: CDR1 SGHDT and CDR2 YYEEEE. In nucleotides, the CDR3 is TGTGCCAGCAGCTTGGCAGGGGGAGCCTACGAGCAGTACTTC. This codes for CASSLAGGAYEQYF. Full variable domain (remainder filled in from reference TRBV5-6 and TRBJ2-7): DAGVTQSPTHLIKTRGQQVTLRCSPKSGHDTVSWYQQALGQGPQFIFQYYEEEERQRGNFPDRFSGHQFPNYSSELNVNALLLGDSALYLCASSLAGGAYEQYFGPGTRLTVT.

The V call is TRBV27, the J call TRBJ1-6; D may be TRBD1 (5 bases). CDR1 MNHEY and CDR2 SMNVEV come from the germline V gene (reference sequence). The CDR3 loop spans 13 amino acids. V was shortened by 3 bases and J by 6 bases, with 6 bases between the two germline ends. The chain's CDR3 is CASSFGGNSPLHF. CDR3 DNA sequence: TGTGCCAGCAGTTTCGGGGGTAATTCACCCCTCCACTTT.

This chain joins TRBV5-1 and TRBJ1-2; TRBD1 matches at 8 bases. The V gene end was trimmed by 0 bases and the J gene end by 4 bases; junction bases not matched to a gene: 8. There are 16 residues in the CDR3. From germline, CDR1 is SGHRS and CDR2 YFSETQ. CDR3 residues: CASSLELGQETYGYTF. The CDR3 nucleotides read TGCGCCAGCAGCTTGGAGCTGGGACAGGAGACCTATGGCTACACCTTC.

Here the CDR3 DNA reads TGCGCCAGCAGCCAAGATCTGGCGTACTACGAGCAGTACTTC. Residues: CASSQDLAYYEQYF. This chain links TRBV4-1 with TRBJ2-7; D remains ambiguous. Germline CDR1 is MGHRA and CDR2 is YSYEKL. Trimming shortened V by 0 bases and J by 3 bases, and 9 bases separated the two germline ends. The CDR3 totals 14 residues.

The CDR3 bases are TGTGCCAGCAGCTTACTAACTAGCGGGGTCGATGAGCAGTTCTTC. It is translated as CASSLLTSGVDEQFF. V is TRBV7-9 and J is TRBJ2-1, with 10 bases lining up with TRBD2. V lost 2 bases, J lost 8 bases, and 6 bases stayed unmatched. Germline lookup yields CDR1 SEHNR and CDR2 FQNEAQ (reference sequence). The CDR3 has 15 residues.

The gene calls are TRBV6-5 and TRBJ2-1; TRBD2 might be the D (6 bases). CDR3 size: 15 residues. The germline V gene has CDR1 MNHEY and CDR2 SVGAGI. Trimming stripped 2 bases from V and 1 base from J, with 9 bases between. The CDR3 loop reads CASSYPGGSYNEQFF. DNA of the CDR3: TGTGCCAGCAGTTACCCCGGGGGTTCCTACAATGAGCAGTTCTTC.

The chain recombines TRBV7-2 with TRBJ1-5; D ambiguous. Germline V gene sequence: CDR1 SGHTA, CDR2 FQGNSA. The V end was cut by 5 bases, the J end by 6 bases, with 11 bases between. The CDR3 spans 13 residues. In nucleotides, the CDR3 is TGTGCCAGCAGCCCGTATATTGGTCAGCCCCAGCATTTT. As protein: CASSPYIGQPQHF.

The chain's CDR3 is CAWSVFDREGEKLFF. CDR3 in DNA: TGTGCCTGGAGTGTCTTTGACAGGGAGGGTGAAAAACTGTTTTTT. The chain has TRBV30 and TRBJ1-4; 7 nucleotides match TRBD1. The CDR3 sequence is 15 residues long. CDR1 and CDR2 from the germline V gene are GTSNPN and SVGIG (reference sequence). V was clipped by 0 bases and J by 7 bases; unmatched bases: 8.

The J gene is TRBJ1-6, the V gene TRBV27, with unresolved D. V was cut by 6 bases and J by 7 bases, with 7 bases left in between. Germline CDR1 and CDR2: MNHEY and SMNVEV (reference sequence). The CDR3 is 12 amino acids. CDR3 in DNA: TGTGCCAGCAGGGAGTCGAATTCACCCCTCCACTTT. This codes for CASRESNSPLHF.

The V call is TRBV2, the J call TRBJ2-3; 8 nucleotides agree with TRBD2. The CDR3 has 14 amino acids. With 2 bases clipped from V and 4 bases from J, the junction kept 2 bases outside the gene matches. Germline lookup yields CDR1 SNHLY and CDR2 FYNNEI. The CDR3 spells CASSEPGGPDTQYF. The CDR3 bases are TGTGCCAGCAGTGAACCGGGGGGGCCAGATACGCAGTATTTT.

The CDR3: CASSLGVSVETQYF. As DNA, the CDR3 is TGCGCCAGCAGCTTGGGTGTGTCAGTAGAGACCCAGTACTTC. The V and J genes are TRBV5-1 and TRBJ2-5, with D unresolved. CDR1 is SGHRS and CDR2 is YFSETQ in the germline V gene. The CDR3 has 14 residues. V lost 0 bases and J 4 bases, leaving 10 bases between the germline ends. Using reference TRBV5-1 and TRBJ2-5 for the parts outside the CDR3, the full variable domain is KAGVTQTPRYLIKTRGQQVTLSCSPISGHRSVSWYQQTPGQGLQFLFEYFSETQRNKGNFPGRFSGRQFSNSRSEMNVSTLELGDSALYLCASSLGVSVETQYFGPGTRLLVL.

The chain uses TRBV13 and TRBJ2-2; tentative D call: TRBD1 (6 bases). Germline loops: CDR1 PRHDT, CDR2 FYEKMQ (reference sequence). This CDR3 has 14 residues. The V and J ends lost 1 base and 6 bases respectively, with 9 bases between them. In DNA form, the CDR3 reads TGTGCCAGCAGCTTAGCAGGGGTACCCGGGGAGCTGTTTTTT. Translation gives CASSLAGVPGELFF.

Of note for this clone: This sample includes further DNA sequences coding for the same CDR3. The rearrangement uses TRBV27 and TRBJ2-6, with a possible D match to TRBD2 (5 bases). The CDR3 consists of 15 residues. Germline V gene sequence: CDR1 MNHEY, CDR2 SMNVEV (reference sequence). Trimming took off 3 bases at V and 1 base at J, with 7 bases between the two ends. The DNA of the CDR3 is TGTGCCAGCAGTTTGGGAGTGTCTGGGGCCAACGTCCTGACTTTC. It codes for CASSLGVSGANVLTF.

The chain links TRBV13 to TRBJ2-1, with TRBD1 as a possible D gene (6 bases). V lost 5 bases, J lost 16 bases, and 36 bases lay in between. Looked up from germline, CDR1 is PRHDT and CDR2 is FYEKMQ (reference sequence). This CDR3 is built from 18 residues. The CDR3 protein is CASSPGARDRTWGGYGFF. In DNA, the CDR3 is TGTGCCAGCAGCCCAGGGGCCAGGGACCGAACGTGGGGCGGGTATGGCTTCTTC.

CDR3 residues: CASSFNRPINYGYTF. In DNA form, the CDR3 reads TGTGCCAGCAGTTTTAACAGACCGATTAACTATGGCTACACCTTC. V is TRBV27 and J is TRBJ1-2, with D uncertain. This CDR3 has 15 amino acids. CDR1 and CDR2 from the germline V gene are MNHEY and SMNVEV (reference sequence). V gave up 3 bases and J gave up 1 base, with 12 bases separating them.

The V call is TRBV2, the J call TRBJ2-3; 9 bases align to TRBD2. After removal of 4 bases from V and 5 bases from J, the junction contained 7 bases not matched to a gene. CDR1 and CDR2 from the germline V gene are SNHLY and FYNNEI. This CDR3 has 15 residues. CDR3 in amino acids: CASSVGRGGGDTQYF. The DNA of the CDR3 is TGTGCCAGCAGTGTGGGGCGGGGGGGCGGAGATACGCAGTATTTT.

The chain couples TRBV2 to TRBJ1-2, with D maybe TRBD1 (6 bases). The CDR3 contains 15 residues. Germline CDR1 reads SNHLY; CDR2 reads FYNNEI. V was trimmed by 3 bases and J by 5 bases, leaving 16 bases between them. CDR3 sequence (DNA): TGTGCCAGCAGTGACTCAGGGGTGGCCCCTTATGGCTACACCTTC. Its translation: CASSDSGVAPYGYTF.

This rearrangement joins TRBV10-1 to TRBJ2-3, with D perhaps TRBD1 or TRBD2 (5 bases each). The CDR3 contains 13 residues. The V gene lost 3 bases and the J gene lost 4 bases, with 8 bases spanning the gap. Germline V gene sequence: CDR1 WNHNN, CDR2 SYGVQD (reference sequence). CDR3 sequence: CASSDWGPDTQYF. For the CDR3, the DNA is TGCGCCAGCAGTGATTGGGGACCAGATACGCAGTATTTT.

V and J are TRBV27 and TRBJ1-6; D is perhaps TRBD1 (5 bases). Germline CDR1 MNHEY, CDR2 SMNVEV (reference sequence). Trimming stripped 3 bases from V and 7 bases from J, with 13 bases between. The CDR3 has 15 residues. In nucleotides, the CDR3 is TGTGCCAGCAGTTTTGGGGTGACAGCCAATTCACCCCTCCACTTT. This translates into CASSFGVTANSPLHF.

The chain couples TRBV7-6 to TRBJ2-7; possibly TRBD1 for D (5 bases). From germline, CDR1 is SGHVS and CDR2 FNYEAQ. This CDR3 has 14 residues. V was pared by 4 bases and J by 4 bases, with 14 bases between. In nucleotides, the CDR3 is TGTGCCAGCAGCTCATATGGGGCTGGGTACGAGCAGTACTTC. Translation gives CASSSYGAGYEQYF.

A note on this clone: Its ends do not fully match the called genes, so a read error is possible. This chain links TRBV7-7 with TRBJ2-7, with 8 bases aligning to TRBD1. CDR3 size: 15 residues. Germline V gene data show CDR1 as SSHAT and CDR2 as FNYEAQ (reference sequence). The CDR3 sequence is CASSLGQGFPYEQYF. CDR3 DNA sequence: TGTGCTAGCAGCTTAGGACAGGGATTCCCCTACGAGCAGTACTTC. The variable domain in full, with the rest retrieved from reference TRBV7-7 and TRBJ2-7, is GAGVSQSPRYKVTKRGQDVTLRCDPISSHATLYWYQQALGQGPEFLTYFNYEAQPDKSGLPSDRFSAERPEGSISTLTIQRTEQRDSAMYRCASSLGQGFPYEQYFGPGTRLTVT.

The V gene is TRBV7-3, the J gene TRBJ2-1, with TRBD2 matching 9 bases. This CDR3 contains 15 residues. CDR1 and CDR2 (germline): SGHTA, FQGTGA. The V segment lost 5 bases and the J segment 4 bases; nucleotides outside the gene matches: 6. The CDR3 region has the DNA TGTGCCAGCAGCGCCCGACTAGCGGCGTACAATGAGCAGTTCTTC. It is translated as CASSARLAAYNEQFF.

This rearrangement joins TRBV7-6 to TRBJ2-1; 14 bases are a match to TRBD2. The CDR3 spans 18 residues. V shed 0 bases, J shed 7 bases, and the junction held 8 bases outside the gene matches. The V gene's germline CDR1 is SGHVS and CDR2 FNYEAQ. The CDR3 sequence: CASSLASPGLAGGNEQFF. The CDR3 region has the DNA TGTGCCAGCAGCTTAGCTTCCCCAGGACTAGCGGGGGGAAATGAGCAGTTCTTC. The full variable domain, its missing parts supplied by reference TRBV7-6 and TRBJ2-1, is GAGVSQSPRYKVTKRGQDVALRCDPISGHVSLYWYRQALGQGPEFLTYFNYEAQQDKSGLPNDRFSAERPEGSISTLTIQRTEQRDSAMYRCASSLASPGLAGGNEQFFGPGTRLTVL.

V usage is TRBV4-2 and J usage is TRBJ2-1; 10 bases agree with TRBD2. The germline CDR1 and CDR2 sequences are LGHNA and YNFKEQ. J gave up 4 bases and V 0 bases, and 6 bases lay outside the gene matches. This CDR3 contains 17 residues. The CDR3 loop reads CASSQDLLAGWYNEQFF. The CDR3 DNA follows: TGTGCCAGCAGCCAAGATCTACTAGCGGGGTGGTACAATGAGCAGTTCTTC.